This entry concerns a single T cell receptor beta chain. Its antigen is unknown. A second nested PCR with blocking oligonucleotides suppressed unpaired genes. TCRdb independently ran MiXCR on the emulsion pairing reads; one entry per CDR3 protein. Of roughly 38,000 distinct CDR3 sequences in the sample, 45% were seen once. This specimen belongs to a study of T cell repertoires in breast cancer. Overall study results and limits: Shared TCRs favored TRBV7, possibly from tumor recognition or primer mispriming.

CDR1 is SQVTM and CDR2 is ANQGSEA in the germline V gene. CDR3 length: 13 residues. Trimming cost V 6 bases and J 8 bases; bases outside gene matches: 8. Primers covering all TCR V genes were used in emulsion RT-PCR on CD8+ T cells. Sequencing was carried out using CD8+ T cells. This chain connects TRBV29-1 to TRBJ2-1, with 9 bases that match TRBD2. This TCR was sampled from a pool of human donors with breast cancer or a healthy control (not recorded which). The CDR3 region has the DNA TGCAGCGTGAGCGGGAGGACCTTCCATGAGCAGTTCTTC. Residues: CSVSGRTFHEQFF.